This T cell receptor (beta chain) was documented in a study of blood T cell repertoires in COVID-19 (dated by TCRdb to about 2020). In the study overall: Collaborator samples came from the United States, Italy and Spain and covered acute and convalescent phases of COVID-19. The material from the prospective study consisted of cDNA or gDNA derived from T cells, B-cell-depleted T cells, or PBMCs. The dataset comprised deeply sampled blood TCRbeta repertoires from subjects exposed to, actively infected with, or recovered from COVID-19. The repertoires were released in a freely available public database meant as a resource for research on the immune response to SARS-CoV-2. The samples were drawn from the first 160 participants of the ongoing ImmuneRACE study and from 1,254 subjects provided by 6 global collaborators. Sample metadata almost always included a de-identified subject ID, COVID-19 status, age in years and sex. Where available, HLA class I and class II types were obtained from metadata supplied by the sample provider rather than from assay-based typing. Points the paper makes about the study in general: Clinical and demographic metadata were provided uncurated, with the amount varying by source and participant.

The collaborating institutions used their own protocols to collect whole blood in K2EDTA tubes. Collaborator samples were shipped for TCRbeta analysis as frozen whole blood, isolated PBMCs, or DNA extracted from either sample type. V and J are truncated by 1 base and 4 bases respectively, leaving an intervening sequence of 8 bases. The CDR3 runs 14 amino acids, cysteine and phenylalanine included. Only CDR3 DNA is held: 42 bases, read in frame from base 1. CDR1 SGHRS and CDR2 YFSETQ are derived from the germline V gene. The immunoSEQ Assay, a bias-controlled multiplex PCR, was used to amplify TCRbeta CDR3 regions from genomic DNA. Per the source publication's procedure: Nucleated cell counts per sample were estimated from amplification of reference gene primers within the assay. To quantify the absolute abundance of each unique TCRbeta CDR3 rearrangement, sequence reads were collapsed and filtered. For each sample, productive Simpson clonality was calculated by taking the square root of Simpson's diversity index across productive rearrangements. TCRdb took this table from immuneACCESS and kept in-frame rearrangements with V and J called. Such tables lack part of the clones; where checked against another copy, unresolved V genes explain under half of the gap, and the rest is unexplained. That table gives V, J and clone size, and the DNA gave D and trimming. For this sample there are some 160,000 clones; roughly 90% appear just once. The ten biggest clones cover around 3% of the sample.

Details on this clone: Its antigen is not yet known. Base qualities are not recorded, but no much larger clone differs from it by a single base.

The receptor chain draws on TRBV5-1 and TRBJ1-4, with the D segment identity uncertain. The sequenced sample consisted of peripheral blood. This sequence was found in a man aged 55 to 70 with acute or convalescent COVID-19. CDR3 sequence: CASSLFDSNEKLFF. The bases read TGCGCCAGCAGCTTGTTTGATAGTAATGAAAAACTGTTTTTT.